A single sample gave rise to the 15 T cell receptor beta chains below, sequenced in a study of T cell repertoires in cytomegalovirus infection. These receptors are not linked to any known antigen. One entry per CDR3 protein results from TCRdb running MiXCR on the reads. This sample has roughly 220,000 distinct CDR3 sequences, with around two fifths found just once. The source material was CD8+ T cells from cultured PBMCs, sampled from culture after CMV antigen stimulation. These receptors came from a human donor in good health (CMV status not recorded). Some clones in this sample may be carry-over from other donors' samples.

There are a few counts of this clonotype. V gene TRBV27 combines with J gene TRBJ1-1, with a tentative D call TRBD1 (6 bases). There are 14 residues in the CDR3. CDR1 is MNHEY, CDR2 SMNVEV, per germline (reference sequence). Between the trimmed V and J ends, which lost 5 bases and 2 bases, there was a span of 12 bases. The CDR3 here is CASSRRQENTEAFF. The CDR3 DNA is TGTGCCAGCAGTCGACGACAGGAAAACACTGAAGCTTTCTTT.

This clonotype was seen a few times. V gene TRBV27 combines with J gene TRBJ2-5, with TRBD2 matching 13 bases. The CDR3 loop spans 17 amino acids. Germline V lookup: CDR1 MNHEY, CDR2 SMNVEV (reference sequence). The junction had 6 bases not matched to a gene; V was cut back by 0 bases and J by 5 bases. The CDR3, as DNA: TGTGCCAGCAGTTTATCCCAACTAGCGGGGGGGCTGGAGACCCAGTACTTC. Its translation is CASSLSQLAGGLETQYF.

The rearrangement joins TRBV14 to TRBJ1-3; D uncertain. V dropped 0 bases and J dropped 4 bases, with 10 bases sitting between them. The CDR3 consists of 15 residues. The germline V gene encodes CDR1 SGHDN and CDR2 FVKESK. The CDR3, as DNA: TGTGCCAGCAGCCAAGATGTCGGGTTAGGAAACACCATATATTTT. As protein: CASSQDVGLGNTIYF.

V is TRBV27 and J is TRBJ2-7, with D hard to call. V was pared by 0 bases and J by 0 bases, with 12 bases between. Germline loops: CDR1 MNHEY, CDR2 SMNVEV (reference sequence). The CDR3 contains 16 residues. CDR3 coding DNA: TGTGCCAGCAGTTTATCGTGGGGTTCCCTCTCCTACGAGCAGTACTTC. Protein product: CASSLSWGSLSYEQYF.

The chain has TRBV28 and TRBJ2-7; tentatively, D is TRBD1 (6 bases). The CDR3 sequence is 14 residues long. Germline CDR1 reads MDHEN; CDR2 reads SYDVKM. V gave up 5 bases and J gave up 2 bases, with 13 bases separating them. CDR3 nucleotides: TGTGCCAGCAGTGCCCGACAGGAGACCTACGAGCAGTACTTC. It yields the protein CASSARQETYEQYF.

This clonotype has a handful of counts. The chain is built from TRBV2 and TRBJ2-3; the D call may be TRBD1 or TRBD2 (5 bases each). The length of the CDR3 is 13 residues. V dropped 2 bases and J dropped 3 bases, with 6 bases sitting between them. Germline V lookup: CDR1 SNHLY, CDR2 FYNNEI. The CDR3 DNA reads as TGTGCCAGCAGTGAATGGGGGACAGATACGCAGTATTTT. Protein product: CASSEWGTDTQYF.

This clonotype was counted between two and nine times. The chain employs TRBV7-9 and TRBJ2-2, with D tentatively TRBD1 (6 bases). V was clipped by 2 bases and J by 2 bases, with 9 bases between them. The V gene's germline CDR1 is SEHNR and CDR2 FQNEAQ (reference sequence). The CDR3 covers 15 residues. CDR3: CASSLSGANTGELFF. The CDR3 DNA follows: TGTGCCAGCAGCTTATCAGGGGCCAACACCGGGGAGCTGTTTTTT.

This clonotype has a handful of counts. The V and J genes are TRBV7-9 and TRBJ2-5; TRBD2 aligns across 11 bases. CDR3 size: 17 residues. Trimming took 5 bases from V and 0 from J; bases not matched to a gene: 8. The V gene's germline CDR1 is SEHNR and CDR2 FQNEAQ (reference sequence). CDR3 region: CASSLAGLAVHQETQYF. CDR3 DNA: TGTGCCAGCAGCCTCGCGGGACTAGCGGTGCACCAAGAGACCCAGTACTTC.

The V and J genes are TRBV28 and TRBJ2-1, with D possibly TRBD2 on 6 matching bases. This CDR3 has 15 residues. V lost 1 base and J 7 bases, leaving 14 bases between the germline ends. Germline V gene data show CDR1 as MDHEN and CDR2 as SYDVKM. The CDR3 DNA follows: TGTGCCAGCAGTTTATTTATTAGCGGATATAATGAGCAGTTCTTC. It specifies CASSLFISGYNEQFF. The full variable domain, completed using reference TRBV28 and TRBJ2-1, is DVKVTQSSRYLVKRTGEKVFLECVQDMDHENMFWYRQDPGLGLRLIYFSYDVKMKEKGDIPEGYSVSREKKERFSLILESASTNQTSMYLCASSLFISGYNEQFFGPGTRLTVL.

This clonotype was counted between two and nine times. The chain employs TRBV7-4 and TRBJ2-1, with 11 bases matching TRBD2. The CDR3 contains 16 residues. Per germline, CDR1 SGHVT and CDR2 SQSDAQ. J lost 3 bases, V lost 6 bases, and 7 bases had no gene match. CDR3: CASRDQTSGVYNEQFF. The DNA of the CDR3 is TGTGCCAGCAGGGACCAGACTAGCGGGGTCTACAATGAGCAGTTCTTC. The entire variable domain, with the rest obtained from reference TRBV7-4 and TRBJ2-1, is as follows: GAGVSQSPRYKVAKRGRDVALRCDSISGHVTLYWYRQTLGQGSEVLTYSQSDAQRDKSGRPSGRFSAERPERSVSTLKIQRTEQGDSAVYLCASRDQTSGVYNEQFFGPGTRLTVL.

The J gene is TRBJ2-1, the V gene TRBV13; D is undetermined. Germline CDR1 and CDR2: PRHDT and FYEKMQ (reference sequence). Trimming removed 5 bases from V and 2 bases from J, with 10 bases in between. The CDR3 contains 14 residues. The CDR3 coding sequence is TGTGCCAGCAGCCCCGGACCAGCCTACAATGAGCAGTTCTTC. As protein: CASSPGPAYNEQFF.

This clonotype has only a few counts. V and J are TRBV19 and TRBJ1-3; TRBD1 aligns across 7 bases. Trimming took 3 bases from V and 2 from J; bases not matched to a gene: 16. CDR1 is LNHDA, CDR2 SQIVND, per germline (reference sequence). This CDR3 spans 19 amino acids. The CDR3 here is CASSIRGATGRDPGNTIYF. The CDR3 bases are TGTGCCAGTAGTATTCGAGGAGCGACAGGGCGTGACCCTGGAAACACCATATATTTT.

At least ten counts were recorded for this clonotype. This chain uses TRBV7-3 with TRBJ2-3, with 9 bases aligning to TRBD1. V shed 5 bases, J shed 3 bases, and the junction held 6 bases outside the gene matches. The CDR3 is made up of 15 amino acids. Germline lookup yields CDR1 SGHTA and CDR2 FQGTGA. CDR3 nucleotide sequence: TGTGCCAGCAGCGCCGGACAGGGGCATACAGATACGCAGTATTTT. Translating gives CASSAGQGHTDTQYF.

This clonotype was detected a few times. This chain connects TRBV7-2 to TRBJ2-7, with 7 positions matching TRBD1. The CDR3 totals 19 residues. V was pared by 3 bases and J by 0 bases, with 17 bases of the junction left unmatched. In germline, CDR1 is SGHTA, CDR2 FQGNSA. CDR3 amino acids: CASSFPRDREPPVSYEQYF. CDR3 DNA: TGTGCCAGCAGCTTCCCCAGAGACAGGGAACCACCGGTCTCCTACGAGCAGTACTTC.

This clonotype was observed a few times. The V call is TRBV2, the J call TRBJ1-4, with D possibly being TRBD1 (5 bases). Germline values: CDR1 SNHLY, CDR2 FYNNEI. The V end was cut by 5 bases, the J end by 2 bases, with 12 bases between. This CDR3 contains 15 residues. As DNA, the CDR3 is TGTGCCAGCAGTAAATTGGACACTACTAATGAAAAACTGTTTTTT. Encoded protein: CASSKLDTTNEKLFF.